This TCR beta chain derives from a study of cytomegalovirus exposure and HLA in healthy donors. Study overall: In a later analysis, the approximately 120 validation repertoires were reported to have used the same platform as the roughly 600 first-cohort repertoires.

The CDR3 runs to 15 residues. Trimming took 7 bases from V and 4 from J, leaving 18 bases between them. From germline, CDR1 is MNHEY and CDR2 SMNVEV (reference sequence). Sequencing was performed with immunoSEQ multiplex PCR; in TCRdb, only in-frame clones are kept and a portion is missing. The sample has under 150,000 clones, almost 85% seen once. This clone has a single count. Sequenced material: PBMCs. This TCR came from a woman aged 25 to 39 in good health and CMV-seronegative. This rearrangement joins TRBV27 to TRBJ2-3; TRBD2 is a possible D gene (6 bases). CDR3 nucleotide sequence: TGTGCCAGCACCCCCCTCTGGGGGGTAGCAGATACGCAGTATTTT. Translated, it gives CASTPLWGVADTQYF.